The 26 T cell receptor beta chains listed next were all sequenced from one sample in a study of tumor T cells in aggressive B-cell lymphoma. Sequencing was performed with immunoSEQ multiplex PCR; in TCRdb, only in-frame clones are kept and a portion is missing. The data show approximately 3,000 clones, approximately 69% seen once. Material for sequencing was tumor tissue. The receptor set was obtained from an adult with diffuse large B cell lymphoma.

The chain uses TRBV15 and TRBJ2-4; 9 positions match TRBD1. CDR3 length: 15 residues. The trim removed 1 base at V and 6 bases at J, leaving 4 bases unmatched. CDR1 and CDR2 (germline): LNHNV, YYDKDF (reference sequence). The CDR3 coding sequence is TGTGCCACCAGCAGAGGGACAGGGGTTGCAAACATTCAGTACTTC. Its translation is CATSRGTGVANIQYF.

CDR3 sequence: CASSQLGLDDAPQYF. CDR3 nucleotide sequence: TGTGCCAGCAGCCAGCTAGGCTTAGATGACGCTCCGCAGTATTTT. The V call is TRBV14, the J call TRBJ2-3; D is unclear. Deletions cut 3 bases from V and 10 bases from J, with 20 bases between. The CDR3 covers 15 residues. Germline-derived CDR1 and CDR2 are SGHDN and FVKESK.

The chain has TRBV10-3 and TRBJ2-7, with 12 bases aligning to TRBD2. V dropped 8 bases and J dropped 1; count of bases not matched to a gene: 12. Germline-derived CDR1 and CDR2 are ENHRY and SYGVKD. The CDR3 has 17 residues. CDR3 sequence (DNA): TGTGCCATCCGGGACAGGGTGGGACTAGCGGGTTCCTACGAGCAGTACTTC. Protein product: CAIRDRVGLAGSYEQYF.

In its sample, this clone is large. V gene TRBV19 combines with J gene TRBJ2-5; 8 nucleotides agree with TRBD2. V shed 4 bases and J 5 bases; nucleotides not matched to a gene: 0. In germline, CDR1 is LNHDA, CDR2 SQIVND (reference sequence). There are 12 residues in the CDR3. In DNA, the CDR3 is TGTGCCAGTAGTAGCGGGAGGGAGACCCAGTACTTC. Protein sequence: CASSSGRETQYF.

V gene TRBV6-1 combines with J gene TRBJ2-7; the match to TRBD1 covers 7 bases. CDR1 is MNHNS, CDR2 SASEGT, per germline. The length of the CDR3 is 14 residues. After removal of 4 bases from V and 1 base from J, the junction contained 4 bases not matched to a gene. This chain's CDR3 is CASSGYRGSYEQYF. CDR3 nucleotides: TGTGCCAGCAGTGGGTACAGGGGTTCCTACGAGCAGTACTTC.

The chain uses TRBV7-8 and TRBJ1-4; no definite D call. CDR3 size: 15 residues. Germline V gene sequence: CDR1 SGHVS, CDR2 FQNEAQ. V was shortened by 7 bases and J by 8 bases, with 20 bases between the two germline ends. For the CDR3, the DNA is TGTGCCAGCAAACGAGAACCAAACAGCTACGAAAAACTGTTTTTT. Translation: CASKREPNSYEKLFF.

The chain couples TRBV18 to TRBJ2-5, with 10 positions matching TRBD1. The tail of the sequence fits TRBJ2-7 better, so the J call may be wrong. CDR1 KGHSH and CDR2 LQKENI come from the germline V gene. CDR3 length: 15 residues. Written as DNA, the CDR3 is TGTGCCAGCTCACTCCGGACAGGGGGGACCTACGAGCAGTACTTC. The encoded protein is CASSLRTGGTYEQYF.

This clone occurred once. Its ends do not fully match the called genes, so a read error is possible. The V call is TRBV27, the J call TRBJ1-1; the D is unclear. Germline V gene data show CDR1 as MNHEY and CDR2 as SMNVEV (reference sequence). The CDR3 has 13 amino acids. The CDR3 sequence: CVSSLLTNTEAFF. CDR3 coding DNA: TGTGTCAGCAGTCTACTTACGAACACTGAAGCTTTCTTT.

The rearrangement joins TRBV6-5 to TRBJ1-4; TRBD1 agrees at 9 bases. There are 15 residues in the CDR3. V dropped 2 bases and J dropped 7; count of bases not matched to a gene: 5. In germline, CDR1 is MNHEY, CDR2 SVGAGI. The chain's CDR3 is CASSYTYRGLEKLFF. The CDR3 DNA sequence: TGTGCCAGCAGTTACACCTACAGGGGGCTTGAAAAACTGTTTTTT.

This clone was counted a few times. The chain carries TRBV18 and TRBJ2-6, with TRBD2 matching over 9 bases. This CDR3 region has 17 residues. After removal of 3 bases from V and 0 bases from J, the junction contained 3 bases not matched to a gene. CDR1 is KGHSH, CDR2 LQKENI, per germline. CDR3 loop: CASSPRGGSSGANVLTF. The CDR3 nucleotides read TGTGCCAGCTCACCGCGGGGGGGGAGCTCTGGGGCCAACGTCCTGACTTTC. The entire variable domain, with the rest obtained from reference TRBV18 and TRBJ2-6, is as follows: NAGVMQNPRHLVRRRGQEARLRCSPMKGHSHVYWYRQLPEEGLKFMVYLQKENIIDESGMPKERFSAEFPKEGPSILRIQQVVRGDSAAYFCASSPRGGSSGANVLTFGAGSRLTVL.

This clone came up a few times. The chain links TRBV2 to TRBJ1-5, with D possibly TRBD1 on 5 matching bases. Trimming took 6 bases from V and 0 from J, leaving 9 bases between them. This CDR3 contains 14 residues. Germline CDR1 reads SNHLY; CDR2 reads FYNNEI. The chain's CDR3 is CASSIDSSNQPQHF. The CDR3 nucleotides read TGTGCCAGCAGCATAGACAGTAGCAATCAGCCCCAGCATTTT.

The CDR3 DNA reads TGTGCCACCAGCAGAGGGGGGCTAGCGGGAACCTACGAGCAGTACTTC. It translates to CATSRGGLAGTYEQYF. This sequence joins TRBV15 and TRBJ2-7; 9 positions match TRBD2. With 1 base clipped from V and 2 bases from J, the junction kept 6 bases outside the gene matches. Germline V gives CDR1 LNHNV, CDR2 YYDKDF (reference sequence). This CDR3 is built from 16 residues.

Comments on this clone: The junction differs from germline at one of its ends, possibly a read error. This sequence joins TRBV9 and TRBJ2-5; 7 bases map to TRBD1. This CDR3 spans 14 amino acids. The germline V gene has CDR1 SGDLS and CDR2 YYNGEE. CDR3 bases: TGTGCCAGCAGCGCGACAGGGTTCCAAGAAACCCAGTACTTC. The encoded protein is CASSATGFQETQYF.

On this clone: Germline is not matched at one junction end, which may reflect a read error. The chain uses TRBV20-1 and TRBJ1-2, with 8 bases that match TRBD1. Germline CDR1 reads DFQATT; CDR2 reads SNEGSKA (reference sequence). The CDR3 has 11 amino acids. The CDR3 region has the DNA TGCAGTACTAGGACAGGGTTTGGCTACACCTTC. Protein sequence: CSTRTGFGYTF.

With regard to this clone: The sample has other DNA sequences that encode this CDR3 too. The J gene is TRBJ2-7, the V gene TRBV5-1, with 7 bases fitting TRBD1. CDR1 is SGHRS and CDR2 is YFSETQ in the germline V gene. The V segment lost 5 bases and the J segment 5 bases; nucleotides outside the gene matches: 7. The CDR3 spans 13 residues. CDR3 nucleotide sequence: TGCGCCAGCAGAGTGGGACAGATGAACGAGCAGTACTTC. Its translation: CASRVGQMNEQYF.

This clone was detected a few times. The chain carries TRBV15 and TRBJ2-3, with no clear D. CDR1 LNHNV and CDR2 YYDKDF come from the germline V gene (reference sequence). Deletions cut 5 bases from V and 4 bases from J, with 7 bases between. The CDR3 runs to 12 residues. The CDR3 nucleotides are TGTGCCACCAGCCTAGTTGCAGATACGCAGTATTTT. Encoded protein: CATSLVADTQYF.

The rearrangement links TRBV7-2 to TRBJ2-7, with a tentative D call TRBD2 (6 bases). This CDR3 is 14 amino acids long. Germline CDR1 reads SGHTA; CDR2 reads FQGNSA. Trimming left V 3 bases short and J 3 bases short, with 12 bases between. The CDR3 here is CASSLDPGDYEQYF. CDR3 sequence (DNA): TGTGCCAGCAGCTTGGACCCGGGGGACTACGAGCAGTACTTC.

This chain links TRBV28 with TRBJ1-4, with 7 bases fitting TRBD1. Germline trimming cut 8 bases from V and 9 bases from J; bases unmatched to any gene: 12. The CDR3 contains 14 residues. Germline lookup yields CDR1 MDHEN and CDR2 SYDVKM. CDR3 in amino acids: CASVQGGSNKKLFF. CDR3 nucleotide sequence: TGTGCCAGCGTTCAAGGGGGCAGCAATAAAAAACTGTTTTTT.

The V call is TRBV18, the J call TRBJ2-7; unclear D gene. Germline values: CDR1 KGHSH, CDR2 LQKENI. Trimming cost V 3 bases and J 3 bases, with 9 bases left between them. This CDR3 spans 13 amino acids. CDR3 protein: CASSPFPVYEQYF. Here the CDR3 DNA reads TGTGCCAGCTCACCCTTTCCGGTCTACGAGCAGTACTTC.

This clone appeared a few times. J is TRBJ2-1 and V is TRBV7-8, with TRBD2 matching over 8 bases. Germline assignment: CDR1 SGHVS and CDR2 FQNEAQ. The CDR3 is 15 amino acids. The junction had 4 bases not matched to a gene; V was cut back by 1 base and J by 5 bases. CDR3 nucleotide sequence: TGTGCCAGCAGCTTAGGACTAGCGAGAAACAATGAGCAGTTCTTC. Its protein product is CASSLGLARNNEQFF.

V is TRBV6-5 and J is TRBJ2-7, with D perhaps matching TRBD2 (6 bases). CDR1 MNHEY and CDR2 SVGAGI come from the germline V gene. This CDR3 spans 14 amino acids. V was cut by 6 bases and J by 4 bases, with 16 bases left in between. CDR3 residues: CASRFAGQLYEQYF. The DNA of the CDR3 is TGTGCCAGCAGATTCGCGGGGCAGCTATACGAGCAGTACTTC.

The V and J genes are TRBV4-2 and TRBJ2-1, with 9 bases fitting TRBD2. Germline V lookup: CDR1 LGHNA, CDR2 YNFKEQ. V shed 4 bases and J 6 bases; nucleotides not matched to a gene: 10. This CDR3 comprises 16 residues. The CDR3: CASSPIAGVKGNEQFF. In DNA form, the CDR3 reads TGTGCCAGCAGCCCGATAGCGGGAGTCAAGGGCAATGAGCAGTTCTTC.

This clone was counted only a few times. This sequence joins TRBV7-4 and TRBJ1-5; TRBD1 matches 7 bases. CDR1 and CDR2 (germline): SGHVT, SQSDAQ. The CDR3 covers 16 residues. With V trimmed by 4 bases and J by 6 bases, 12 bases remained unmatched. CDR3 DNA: TGTGCCAGCAGCTACGAACCCGACAGGGCAGGTCAGCCCCAGCATTTT. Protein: CASSYEPDRAGQPQHF.

The CDR3 nucleotides read TGTGCCAGCAGTGGACAGATCTCTGGAAACACCATATATTTT. Its translation is CASSGQISGNTIYF. V is TRBV2 and J is TRBJ1-3; weak D call: TRBD1 (5 bases). CDR1 and CDR2 (germline): SNHLY, FYNNEI. V dropped 4 bases and J dropped 0 bases, with 7 bases sitting between them. CDR3 length: 14 amino acids.

CDR3 in DNA: TGTGCCAGCAGCTTAGGCCCCGGAGACTATAATTCACCCCTCCACTTT. This translates into CASSLGPGDYNSPLHF. This sequence joins TRBV13 and TRBJ1-6, with D hard to call. V was cut by 0 bases and J by 3 bases, with 9 bases left in between. Germline V gene data show CDR1 as PRHDT and CDR2 as FYEKMQ (reference sequence). The CDR3 is 16 residues long.

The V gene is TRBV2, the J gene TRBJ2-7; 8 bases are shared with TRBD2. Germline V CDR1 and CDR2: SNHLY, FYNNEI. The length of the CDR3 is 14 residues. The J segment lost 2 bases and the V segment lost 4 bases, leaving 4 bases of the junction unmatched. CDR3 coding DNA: TGTGCCAGCAGTGTAGAAGCGGGAGCCTACGAGCAGTACTTC. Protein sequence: CASSVEAGAYEQYF.